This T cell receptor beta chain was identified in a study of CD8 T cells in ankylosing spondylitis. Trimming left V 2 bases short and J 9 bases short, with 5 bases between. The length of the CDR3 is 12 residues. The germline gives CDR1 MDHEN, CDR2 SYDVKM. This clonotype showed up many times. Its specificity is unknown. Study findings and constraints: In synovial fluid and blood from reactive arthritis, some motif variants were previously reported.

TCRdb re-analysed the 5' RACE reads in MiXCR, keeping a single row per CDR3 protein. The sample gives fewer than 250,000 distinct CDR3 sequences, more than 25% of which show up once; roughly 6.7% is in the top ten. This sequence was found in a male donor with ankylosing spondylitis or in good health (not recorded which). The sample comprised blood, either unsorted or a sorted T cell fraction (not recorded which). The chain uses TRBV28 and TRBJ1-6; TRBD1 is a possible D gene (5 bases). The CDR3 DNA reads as TGTGCCAGCAGTTTAACAGGTTCACCCCTCCACTTT. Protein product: CASSLTGSPLHF.